This paragraph reports one TCR beta chain. What it binds is unknown. These data originate in a study of Ad26.COV2.S vaccination and SARS-CoV-2 variants. General study findings and limits: Vaccinees showed greater spike-specific TCR breadth than placebo recipients.

The CDR3 runs 11 residues. The ends were cut back, 2 bases at V and 3 bases at J, with 0 bases in the middle. Per germline, CDR1 MRHNA and CDR2 SNTAGT. Treatment meaning: over 15 received Ad26.COV2.S at low or high dose, single or two shots; roughly 5 received placebo; per-sample allocation not given. Samples were taken on day 63 after the first vaccine or placebo injection. Repertoires were generated with immunoSEQ multiplex PCR, while TCRdb's copy carries only in-frame clones and drops some. The table records about 390,000 clones, 92% of them present only once. The rearrangement uses TRBV6-4 and TRBJ2-3; no definite D call. The source was peripheral blood, collected in a trial of Ad26.COV2.S vaccine versus placebo. This sequence originates from a person aged 18-60 years who received the Ad26.COV2.S COVID-19 vaccine or a placebo. For the CDR3, the DNA is TGTGCCAGCAGTGACACAGATACGCAGTATTTT. Translated: CASSDTDTQYF.